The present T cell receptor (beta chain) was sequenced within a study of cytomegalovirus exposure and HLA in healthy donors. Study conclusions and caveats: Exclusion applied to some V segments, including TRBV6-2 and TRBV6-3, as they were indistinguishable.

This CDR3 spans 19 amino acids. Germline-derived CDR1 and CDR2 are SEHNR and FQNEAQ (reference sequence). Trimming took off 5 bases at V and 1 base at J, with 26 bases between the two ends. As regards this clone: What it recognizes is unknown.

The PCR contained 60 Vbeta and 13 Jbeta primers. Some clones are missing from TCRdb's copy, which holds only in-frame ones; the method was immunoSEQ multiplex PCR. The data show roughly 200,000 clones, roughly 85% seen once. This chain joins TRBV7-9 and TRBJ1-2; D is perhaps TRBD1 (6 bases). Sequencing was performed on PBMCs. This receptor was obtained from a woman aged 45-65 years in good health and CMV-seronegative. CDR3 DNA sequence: TGTGCCAGCAGCCCCTCGGGGGGGGACATATCCTTTTTTAACTATGGCTACACCTTC. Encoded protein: CASSPSGGDISFFNYGYTF.